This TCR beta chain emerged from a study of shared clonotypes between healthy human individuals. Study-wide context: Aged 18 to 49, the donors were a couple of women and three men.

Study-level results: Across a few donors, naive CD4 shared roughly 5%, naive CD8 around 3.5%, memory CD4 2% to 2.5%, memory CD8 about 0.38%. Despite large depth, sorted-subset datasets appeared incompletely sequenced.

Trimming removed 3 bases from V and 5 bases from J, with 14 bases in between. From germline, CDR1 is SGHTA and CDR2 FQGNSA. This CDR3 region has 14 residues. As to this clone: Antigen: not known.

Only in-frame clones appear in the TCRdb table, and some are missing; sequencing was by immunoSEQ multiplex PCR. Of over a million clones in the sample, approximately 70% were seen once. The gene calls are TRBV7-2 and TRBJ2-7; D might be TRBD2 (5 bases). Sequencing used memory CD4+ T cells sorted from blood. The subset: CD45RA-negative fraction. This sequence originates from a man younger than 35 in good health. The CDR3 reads CASSFMGVGDEQYF. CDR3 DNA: TGTGCCAGCAGCTTTATGGGCGTCGGGGACGAGCAGTACTTC.